The next 10 T cell receptor beta chains were all read from a single sample in a study of tumor-infiltrating lymphocytes in primary liver carcinoma. Constant-region priming of about 520 ng total RNA yielded TCR beta cDNA. Investigators got TCR beta libraries out of three nested multiplex PCR rounds, done with slightly modified ARM-PCR. Rounds one and two of PCR, each of 10 cycles, were primed with TRBV1-TRBV30 forward primers and a C-beta reverse primer. Each CDR3 protein gets one entry after TCRdb re-called the multiplex PCR reads with MiXCR. The sample consists of 95,000 to 150,000 distinct CDR3 sequences, about two thirds of them appearing once. Scientists recovered RNA and DNA together from about 21-30 mg of unsorted bulk tissue. Input material: tumor-adjacent normal liver tissue. The receptors were sampled from an older woman with primary liver carcinoma and hepatitis B virus infection.

A note on this clonotype: The CDR3 ends on some other residue instead of the conserved phenylalanine or tryptophan, so this is likely a read error. The chain links TRBV11-2 to TRBJ1-1; D is perhaps TRBD1 (5 bases). Deletions cut 0 bases from V and 4 bases from J, with 12 bases between. The CDR3 is 15 amino acids. CDR1 SGHAT and CDR2 FQNNGV come from the germline V gene. The DNA for the CDR3 is TGTGCCAGCAGCTTAGAAGGGACGGTGAGCACTGAAGCTTTCCTT. It specifies CASSLEGTVSTEAFL.

A word on this clonotype: A much more abundant neighbour one base away suggests this may be a read error. The J gene is TRBJ2-3, the V gene TRBV7-9; maybe TRBD1 (6 bases). The CDR3 runs 16 residues. Germline values: CDR1 SEHNR, CDR2 FQNEAQ (reference sequence). The V gene lost 5 bases and the J gene lost 5 bases, with 20 bases spanning the gap. CDR3 protein: CASSPPPGESKDTQYF. CDR3 nucleotides: TGTGCCAGCAGCCCCCCCCCAGGGGAGTCCAAAGATACGCAGTATTTT.

As concerns this clonotype: A read error may be the cause here, since a much bigger clone is one base away. The chain couples TRBV28 to TRBJ1-2; D not certain. This CDR3 has 17 amino acids. The V and J ends lost 8 bases and 5 bases respectively, with 27 bases between them. The germline CDR1 and CDR2 sequences are MDHEN and SYDVKM. The CDR3, as DNA: TGTGCCAGCGGTACCTTCGGACCTCAAACGCCGGATTATGGCTACACCTTC. Translation gives CASGTFGPQTPDYGYTF.

This clonotype was detected once. The gene calls are TRBV29-1 and TRBJ2-7; D is possibly TRBD2 (6 bases). Trimming pared 8 bases from V and 1 base from J, leaving 18 bases between. Germline V gene lookup returns CDR1 SQVTM and CDR2 ANQGSEA. The CDR3 loop spans 14 amino acids. The CDR3 spells CSTTGLKGSYEQYF. CDR3 nucleotides: TGCAGCACGACGGGACTCAAGGGTTCCTACGAGCAGTACTTC.

The rearrangement uses TRBV21-1 and TRBJ1-4. TRBV21-1 counts as a pseudogene. The CDR3 has 16 amino acids. The CDR3 here is CASSSGAGLRNEILFF. Written as DNA, the CDR3 is TGTGCCAGCAGCAGTGGTGCTGGGCTTAGAAATGAAATACTGTTTTTT.

This chain uses TRBV7-3 with TRBJ2-3, with no clear D. Germline V CDR1 and CDR2: SGHTA, FQGTGA. The V gene lost 0 bases and the J gene lost 4 bases, with 8 bases spanning the gap. There are 14 residues in the CDR3. CDR3 sequence: CASSLTRLADTQYF. The CDR3 DNA sequence: TGTGCCAGCAGCTTAACAAGGTTAGCAGATACGCAGTATTTT.

Points on this clonotype: The junction shows a germline mismatch at one end, possibly a read error. The J gene is TRBJ1-2, the V gene TRBV6-1; D gene unclear. This CDR3 comprises 14 residues. Germline-derived CDR1 and CDR2 are MNHNS and SASEGT. CDR3 DNA sequence: TGTGCCAGCAGTGATTCATTAAGGTGGTATGGCTACATCTTC. This sequence encodes CASSDSLRWYGYIF.

This clonotype was counted only a few times. The chain couples TRBV5-1 to TRBJ1-1; tentative D call: TRBD1 (6 bases). The CDR3 covers 14 residues. V lost 1 base to trimming and J lost 3 bases, with 10 bases between them. Germline loops: CDR1 SGHRS, CDR2 YFSETQ. The CDR3 nucleotides read TGCGCCAGCAGCTTGACAGGGATAGACACTGAAGCTTTCTTT. It yields the protein CASSLTGIDTEAFF.

This clonotype showed up many times. V and J are TRBV6-1 and TRBJ1-5; D gene uncertain. Trimming stripped 1 base from V and 15 bases from J, with 13 bases between. CDR3 size: 12 residues. Germline V gene data show CDR1 as MNHNS and CDR2 as SASEGT. CDR3 DNA: TGTGCCAGCAGTGAAGGCGTCCTACGGCGGCATTTT. The encoded protein is CASSEGVLRRHF.

The J gene is TRBJ2-3, the V gene TRBV11-2, with a tentative D call TRBD1 (5 bases). Germline CDR1 is SGHAT and CDR2 is FQNNGV. The ends were cut back, 4 bases at V and 2 bases at J, with 10 bases in the middle. The CDR3 spans 14 residues. CDR3 in DNA: TGTGCCAGCAGCTGGGGCACTAACACAGATACGCAGTATTTT. Amino acids: CASSWGTNTDTQYF.